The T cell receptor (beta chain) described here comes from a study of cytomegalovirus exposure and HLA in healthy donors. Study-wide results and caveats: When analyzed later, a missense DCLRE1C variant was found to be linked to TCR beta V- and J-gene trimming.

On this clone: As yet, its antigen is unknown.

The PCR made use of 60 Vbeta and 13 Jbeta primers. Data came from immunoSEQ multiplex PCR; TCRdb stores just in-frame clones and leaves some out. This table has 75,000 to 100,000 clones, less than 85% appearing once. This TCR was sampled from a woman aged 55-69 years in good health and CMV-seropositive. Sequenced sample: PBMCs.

The DNA of the CDR3 is TGTGCCAGCAGCTTAGTAGCGGGCTCTGGAAACACCATATATTTT. It codes for CASSLVAGSGNTIYF. The rearrangement joins TRBV7-2 to TRBJ1-3; D ambiguous. The CDR3 is 15 amino acids. V shed 1 base and J shed 0 bases, with 7 bases lying between them. Germline V CDR1 and CDR2: SGHTA, FQGNSA.